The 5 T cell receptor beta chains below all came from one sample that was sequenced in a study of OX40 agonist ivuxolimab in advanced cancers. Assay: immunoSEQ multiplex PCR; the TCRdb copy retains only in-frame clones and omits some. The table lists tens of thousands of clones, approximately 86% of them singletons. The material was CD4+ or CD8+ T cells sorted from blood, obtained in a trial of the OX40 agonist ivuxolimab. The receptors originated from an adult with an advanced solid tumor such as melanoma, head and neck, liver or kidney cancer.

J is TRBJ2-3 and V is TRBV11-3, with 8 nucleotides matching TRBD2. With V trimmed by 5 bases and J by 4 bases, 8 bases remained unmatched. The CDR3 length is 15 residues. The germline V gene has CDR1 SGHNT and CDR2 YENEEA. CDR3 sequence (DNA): TGTGCCAGCAGCCCTCAAGCGGGAGTGTCAGATACGCAGTATTTT. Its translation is CASSPQAGVSDTQYF.

The CDR3 nucleotides are TGTGCCAGCAGTTTGGGGATTAGCGGGACTAATGAAGCTTTCTTT. Translated: CASSLGISGTNEAFF. V and J are TRBV28 and TRBJ1-1; tentatively, D is TRBD1 (5 bases). The CDR3 contains 15 residues. Germline V gene data show CDR1 as MDHEN and CDR2 as SYDVKM. The V end was cut by 3 bases, the J end by 7 bases, with 18 bases between.

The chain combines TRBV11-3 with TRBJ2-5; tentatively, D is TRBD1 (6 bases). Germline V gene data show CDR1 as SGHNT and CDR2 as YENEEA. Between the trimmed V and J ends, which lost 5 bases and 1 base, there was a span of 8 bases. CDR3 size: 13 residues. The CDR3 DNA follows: TGTGCCAGCAGCCGAGGGGGCCAAGAGACCCAGTACTTC. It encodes CASSRGGQETQYF. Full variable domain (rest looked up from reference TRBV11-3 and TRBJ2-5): EAGVVQSPRYKIIEKKQPVAFWCNPISGHNTLYWYLQNLGQGPELLIRYENEEAVDDSQLPKDRFSAERLKGVDSTLKIQPAELGDSAVYLCASSRGGQETQYFGPGTRLLVL.

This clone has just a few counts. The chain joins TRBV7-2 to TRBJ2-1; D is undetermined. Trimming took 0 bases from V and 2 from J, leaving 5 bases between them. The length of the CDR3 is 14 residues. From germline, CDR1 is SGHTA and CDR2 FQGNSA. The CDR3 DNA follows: TGTGCCAGCAGCTTAGCTGGGGCCTACAATGAGCAGTTCTTC. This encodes CASSLAGAYNEQFF.

The CDR3 sequence is CAMGGAGGNTIYF. The CDR3 coding sequence is TGTGCCATGGGAGGTGCAGGTGGAAACACCATATATTTT. The chain has TRBV10-3 and TRBJ1-3; no clear D. The CDR3 covers 13 residues. Germline V gene data show CDR1 as ENHRY and CDR2 as SYGVKD. Trimming pared 9 bases from V and 3 bases from J, leaving 12 bases between.